This entry lists 25 T cell receptor beta chains sequenced from one sample in a study of T cell responses to AZD1222 COVID-19 vaccine. Clones were sequenced by immunoSEQ multiplex PCR, and TCRdb holds only the in-frame ones, with some missing. The table has 89,000 or so clones, less than 95% seen once; the top ten hold less than 35%. The starting material was peripheral blood, obtained 28 days after the second AZD1222 dose. The source of these receptors is an adult who received the AZD1222 COVID-19 vaccine.

This rearrangement joins TRBV6-5 to TRBJ1-2; 9 positions match TRBD1. There are 13 residues in the CDR3. CDR1 is MNHEY and CDR2 is SVGAGI in the germline V gene. Trimming took 4 bases from V and 7 from J; bases not matched to a gene: 4. The CDR3 protein is CASSWPGQGGYTF. The CDR3 bases are TGTGCCAGCAGTTGGCCGGGACAGGGTGGCTACACCTTC.

A word on this clone: The germline gene is not matched at one end of the junction; a read error may be the cause. The genes are TRBV7-7 and TRBJ2-7; 9 bases are shared with TRBD2. The CDR3 sequence is 15 residues long. Germline V CDR1 and CDR2: SSHAT, FNYEAQ (reference sequence). The CDR3 bases are TGTGCTAGCAGCTTACGAGCTAGCGGGGTCTACGAGCAGTACTTC. Amino acid sequence: CASSLRASGVYEQYF. The full variable domain, completed using reference TRBV7-7 and TRBJ2-7, is GAGVSQSPRYKVTKRGQDVTLRCDPISSHATLYWYQQALGQGPEFLTYFNYEAQPDKSGLPSDRFSAERPEGSISTLTIQRTEQRDSAMYRCASSLRASGVYEQYFGPGTRLTVT.

The rearrangement joins TRBV2 to TRBJ2-2; D is perhaps TRBD1 (6 bases). In germline, CDR1 is SNHLY, CDR2 FYNNEI. CDR3 length equals 14 residues. V lost 5 bases to trimming and J lost 6 bases, with 13 bases between them. The CDR3 DNA is TGTGCCAGCAGTACTTTAACAGGGCCCGGGGAGCTGTTTTTT. It yields the protein CASSTLTGPGELFF. Together with reference TRBV2 and TRBJ2-2, the CDR3 gives the full variable domain: EPEVTQTPSHQVTQMGQEVILRCVPISNHLYFYWYRQILGQKVEFLVSFYNNEISEKSEIFDDQFSVERPDGSNFTLKIRSTKLEDSAMYFCASSTLTGPGELFFGEGSRLTVL.

V and J are TRBV6-1 and TRBJ2-1; the D call may be TRBD1 or TRBD2 (6 bases each). The CDR3 runs 18 residues. V shed 3 bases and J shed 4 bases, with 22 bases lying between them. Germline CDR1 MNHNS, CDR2 SASEGT. CDR3 protein: CASSDLLRRGVSYNEQFF. CDR3 coding DNA: TGTGCCAGCAGTGACCTCCTCAGGAGGGGGGTATCTTACAATGAGCAGTTCTTC.

This chain joins TRBV7-2 and TRBJ2-7; TRBD1 aligns across 7 bases. Trimming removed 2 bases from V and 5 bases from J; junction bases left unmatched: 12. Germline V gene sequence: CDR1 SGHTA, CDR2 FQGNSA. The CDR3 has 16 residues. DNA for the CDR3: TGTGCCAGCAGCTTAATGCCCATGGGCAGGGGGAACGAGCAGTACTTC. Its protein product is CASSLMPMGRGNEQYF.

The V gene is TRBV7-9, the J gene TRBJ2-7; D not resolved. Trimming pared 5 bases from V and 2 bases from J, leaving 13 bases between. Germline V gives CDR1 SEHNR, CDR2 FQNEAQ (reference sequence). This CDR3 is 14 amino acids long. The DNA for the CDR3 is TGTGCCAGCAGCGCCGACCTAGGGACCTACGAGCAGTACTTC. As protein: CASSADLGTYEQYF.

This rearrangement joins TRBV9 to TRBJ2-1, with 11 nucleotides matching TRBD2. Trimming removed 0 bases from V and 7 bases from J; junction bases left unmatched: 9. CDR3 length equals 17 residues. The germline V gene has CDR1 SGDLS and CDR2 YYNGEE. The CDR3 nucleotides are TGTGCCAGCAGCGTAGCTACGGGAACTAGCGGGAGAAATGAGCAGTTCTTC. This gives the protein CASSVATGTSGRNEQFF. The full variable domain, completed using reference TRBV9 and TRBJ2-1, is DSGVTQTPKHLITATGQRVTLRCSPRSGDLSVYWYQQSLDQGLQFLIQYYNGEERAKGNILERFSAQQFPDLHSELNLSSLELGDSALYFCASSVATGTSGRNEQFFGPGTRLTVL.

The chain is built from TRBV5-6 and TRBJ2-1; 9 nucleotides agree with TRBD2. The germline gives CDR1 SGHDT, CDR2 YYEEEE. J was trimmed by 4 bases and V by 3 bases; bases with no gene match: 5. The CDR3 covers 15 residues. This CDR3 reads CASSSASGVYNEQFF. CDR3 coding DNA: TGTGCCAGCAGCTCGGCTAGCGGGGTTTACAATGAGCAGTTCTTC.

This clone was seen a handful of times. The CDR3: CAWSTGGRGSPLHF. The CDR3, as DNA: TGTGCCTGGAGCACAGGGGGCAGAGGCTCACCCCTCCACTTT. This rearrangement joins TRBV30 to TRBJ1-6; 9 bases align to TRBD1. Per germline, CDR1 GTSNPN and CDR2 SVGIG (reference sequence). This CDR3 is 14 amino acids long. Trimming at V came to 3 bases and at J to 10 bases, leaving 7 bases not matched to a gene.

For the CDR3, the DNA is TGTGCCAGCAGCTTACTACCGGGTGCCTTGGGCGAGCAGTACTTC. Translated, it gives CASSLLPGALGEQYF. V usage is TRBV7-2 and J usage is TRBJ2-7, with D uncertain. The V gene lost 2 bases and the J gene lost 6 bases, with 17 bases spanning the gap. Germline V gene data show CDR1 as SGHTA and CDR2 as FQGNSA. The CDR3 contains 15 residues.

The chain combines TRBV5-6 with TRBJ2-7, with D unclear. Germline V gene lookup returns CDR1 SGHDT and CDR2 YYEEEE. Between the trimmed V and J ends, which lost 8 bases and 3 bases, there was a span of 15 bases. The CDR3 runs 13 residues. CDR3 DNA sequence: TGTGCCAGTGCACATAGTTTTCGCTACGAGCAGTACTTC. It is translated as CASAHSFRYEQYF.

This clone occurred once. The CDR3 sequence is CASSQDRGAEQYF. The CDR3 region has the DNA TGTGCCAGCAGCCAGGACAGGGGCGCCGAGCAGTACTTC. The chain recombines TRBV6-5 with TRBJ2-7; TRBD1 agrees at 9 bases. Germline V gene lookup returns CDR1 MNHEY and CDR2 SVGAGI. V lost 6 bases to trimming and J lost 6 bases; unmatched junction nucleotides: 6. The CDR3 covers 13 residues.

This clone appeared a single time. The chain recombines TRBV27 with TRBJ2-2, with 8 bases identical to TRBD1. CDR3 length: 15 amino acids. Germline-derived CDR1 and CDR2 are MNHEY and SMNVEV (reference sequence). J lost 0 bases, V lost 4 bases, and 1 base had no gene match. CDR3 protein: CASSSGQANTGELFF. CDR3 bases: TGTGCCAGCAGTTCGGGACAGGCGAACACCGGGGAGCTGTTTTTT.

The chain recombines TRBV10-1 with TRBJ1-4; D is ambiguous. The CDR3 has 12 amino acids. The germline V gene encodes CDR1 WNHNN and CDR2 SYGVQD (reference sequence). Deletions cut 0 bases from V and 13 bases from J, with 9 bases between. CDR3 bases: TGCGCCAGCAGTGAGTCGACGGGTCGACTGTTTTTT. This sequence encodes CASSESTGRLFF.

The J gene is TRBJ1-1, the V gene TRBV5-1; 7 bases fit TRBD1. From germline, CDR1 is SGHRS and CDR2 YFSETQ. Trimming cost V 3 bases and J 6 bases; bases outside gene matches: 8. This CDR3 contains 14 residues. This chain's CDR3 is CASSSGQAGAEAFF. For the CDR3, the DNA is TGCGCCAGCAGCTCCGGACAGGCAGGGGCTGAAGCTTTCTTT.

CDR3 sequence: CASSPGDRSTNEKLFF. CDR3 DNA: TGCGCCAGCAGCCCAGGGGACAGATCAACTAATGAAAAACTGTTTTTT. The J gene is TRBJ1-4, the V gene TRBV5-1, with 7 bases matching TRBD1. The CDR3 contains 16 residues. CDR1 and CDR2 (germline): SGHRS, YFSETQ. After removal of 4 bases from V and 0 bases from J, the junction contained 6 bases not matched to a gene. The complete variable domain, with remaining parts taken from reference TRBV5-1 and TRBJ1-4, reads KAGVTQTPRYLIKTRGQQVTLSCSPISGHRSVSWYQQTPGQGLQFLFEYFSETQRNKGNFPGRFSGRQFSNSRSEMNVSTLELGDSALYLCASSPGDRSTNEKLFFGSGTQLSVL.

This chain joins TRBV27 and TRBJ2-7; 8 bases fit TRBD2. V was clipped by 5 bases and J by 1 base; unmatched bases: 7. This CDR3 region has 15 residues. Germline V CDR1 and CDR2: MNHEY, SMNVEV (reference sequence). Written as DNA, the CDR3 is TGTGCCAGCAGTGGACGGACTAGCTTATCCTACGAGCAGTACTTC. It translates to CASSGRTSLSYEQYF.

This clone was observed a handful of times. This chain uses TRBV7-2 with TRBJ2-5; 9 bases match TRBD2. CDR1 SGHTA and CDR2 FQGNSA come from the germline V gene. The CDR3 is 15 amino acids. Trimming removed 0 bases from V and 4 bases from J; junction bases left unmatched: 3. The CDR3 DNA sequence: TGTGCCAGCAGCTTAGCCGTAGCGGGAGCAGAGACCCAGTACTTC. Encoded protein: CASSLAVAGAETQYF. Combining the CDR3 with reference TRBV7-2 and TRBJ2-5 gives the whole variable domain GAGVSQSPSNKVTEKGKDVELRCDPISGHTALYWYRQSLGQGLEFLIYFQGNSAPDKSGLPSDRFSAERTGGSVSTLTIQRTQQEDSAVYLCASSLAVAGAETQYFGPGTRLLVL.

The V and J genes are TRBV19 and TRBJ2-1; D unresolved. The CDR3 loop spans 13 amino acids. From germline, CDR1 is LNHDA and CDR2 SQIVND (reference sequence). V was pared by 6 bases and J by 0 bases, with 6 bases between. The CDR3 coding sequence is TGTGCCAGTAGAGACGGCTCCTACAATGAGCAGTTCTTC. This gives the protein CASRDGSYNEQFF.

This clone was counted a single time. The chain couples TRBV6-1 to TRBJ1-3; D unclear. Trimming took off 0 bases at V and 0 bases at J, with 6 bases between the two ends. CDR1 is MNHNS and CDR2 is SASEGT in the germline V gene. This CDR3 has 15 residues. CDR3 nucleotides: TGTGCCAGCAGTGAAGCGCCTTCCTCTGGAAACACCATATATTTT. Its protein product is CASSEAPSSGNTIYF.

As DNA, the CDR3 is TGTGCCAGCAGTTTAAACAGGGTGGGAGATACGCAGTATTTT. It specifies CASSLNRVGDTQYF. V and J are TRBV28 and TRBJ2-3, with a tentative D call TRBD1 (6 bases). The germline V and J ends were trimmed by 2 bases and 5 bases, with 11 bases remaining between them. The germline gives CDR1 MDHEN, CDR2 SYDVKM. The CDR3 extends over 14 amino acids. The full variable domain, rest sourced from reference TRBV28 and TRBJ2-3, is DVKVTQSSRYLVKRTGEKVFLECVQDMDHENMFWYRQDPGLGLRLIYFSYDVKMKEKGDIPEGYSVSREKKERFSLILESASTNQTSMYLCASSLNRVGDTQYFGPGTRLTVL.

The rearrangement uses TRBV5-6 and TRBJ2-3; 12 nucleotides line up with TRBD2. This CDR3 contains 18 residues. Trimming removed 0 bases from V and 1 base from J; junction bases left unmatched: 6. The germline V gene has CDR1 SGHDT and CDR2 YYEEEE. The CDR3 region is CASSLDRLAGAGTDTQYF. The DNA for the CDR3 is TGTGCCAGCAGCTTGGATCGACTAGCGGGAGCGGGCACAGATACGCAGTATTTT.

The chain is built from TRBV10-1 and TRBJ2-7; D call uncertain. This CDR3 comprises 13 residues. Germline V lookup: CDR1 WNHNN, CDR2 SYGVQD (reference sequence). V lost 0 bases and J lost 4, with 7 bases in between. The CDR3 is CASSESTRYEQYF. DNA of the CDR3: TGCGCCAGCAGTGAGTCGACCCGGTACGAGCAGTACTTC.

The chain's CDR3 is CASSGGSTYGYTF. The CDR3, as DNA: TGTGCCAGCTCAGGGGGCAGTACCTATGGCTACACCTTC. The rearrangement uses TRBV28 and TRBJ1-2, with 8 bases that match TRBD1. The CDR3 runs 13 residues. V gave up 8 bases and J gave up 4 bases; unmatched junction bases: 6. Germline CDR1 MDHEN, CDR2 SYDVKM.

As regards this clone: Additional DNA sequences in this sample encode the identical CDR3. V and J are TRBV9 and TRBJ2-3; 7 nucleotides align to TRBD1. The V segment lost 0 bases and the J segment 3 bases; nucleotides outside the gene matches: 7. Germline assignment: CDR1 SGDLS and CDR2 YYNGEE. The CDR3 contains 16 residues. The CDR3 is CASSVGLGGSTDTQYF. The CDR3 coding sequence is TGTGCCAGCAGCGTAGGTTTAGGGGGCAGTACAGATACGCAGTATTTT.